These 7 T cell receptor beta chains were all obtained from the same sample, sequenced in a study of blood T cells in healthy people across ages (dated by TCRdb to the mid-2010s). The library came from 5' RACE. The sequencer listed for this sample is Illumina HiSeq 2500. A second roughly 6 to 12 cycle PCR used a sample-barcoded 5' primer and a J-beta primer mix. TCRdb redid the processing of the public reads, applying fastp at Q25 and MiXCR, and retained in-frame beta chains. Merged by CDR3 protein, the rows form single entries marked with the most common genes and DNA. In this sample the table shows roughly 570,000 distinct CDR3 sequences, approximately 25% of which occur a single time. Clones ranked in the top ten supply about 18% of the sample. The specimen sequenced was blood. These receptors were taken from a woman aged 70-85 years in good health.

This clonotype was recorded only once. The V gene is TRBV7-3, the J gene TRBJ2-2, with a tentative D call TRBD2 (6 bases). This CDR3 contains 14 residues. Trimming cost V 4 bases and J 3 bases, with 9 bases left between them. In germline, CDR1 is SGHTA, CDR2 FQGTGA. The CDR3 nucleotides are TGTGCCAGCAGCTCAGGGACTCACACCGGGGAGCTGTTTTTT. This codes for CASSSGTHTGELFF.

The genes are TRBV2 and TRBJ2-7; D is unresolved. The CDR3 sequence is 12 residues long. V was cut by 5 bases and J by 5 bases, with 10 bases left in between. Germline V CDR1 and CDR2: SNHLY, FYNNEI. This CDR3 is CASSSWGNEQYF. Here the CDR3 DNA reads TGTGCCAGCAGTTCATGGGGAAACGAGCAGTACTTC.

This clonotype was counted between two and nine times. The V gene is TRBV5-1, the J gene TRBJ1-1; 8 bases agree with TRBD1. Germline V lookup: CDR1 SGHRS, CDR2 YFSETQ. This CDR3 is built from 15 residues. V lost 4 bases to trimming and J lost 2 bases; unmatched junction nucleotides: 7. The DNA of the CDR3 is TGCGCCAGCAGCGAGGGACAGGCTTTTAACACTGAAGCTTTCTTT. This encodes CASSEGQAFNTEAFF. The variable domain in full, completed from reference TRBV5-1 and TRBJ1-1, reads KAGVTQTPRYLIKTRGQQVTLSCSPISGHRSVSWYQQTPGQGLQFLFEYFSETQRNKGNFPGRFSGRQFSNSRSEMNVSTLELGDSALYLCASSEGQAFNTEAFFGQGTRLTVV.

The rearrangement uses TRBV29-1 and TRBJ2-1, with D perhaps matching TRBD2 (5 bases). CDR1 and CDR2 (germline): SQVTM, ANQGSEA. Trimming removed 4 bases at V and 3 bases at J, with 13 bases between. The CDR3 length is 14 residues. In DNA form, the CDR3 reads TGCAGCGTTGCGTTCGAGGGTTACTACAATGAGCAGTTCTTC. Translation: CSVAFEGYYNEQFF.

This clonotype was seen more than once but under ten times. The J gene is TRBJ1-1, the V gene TRBV28; D gene unclear. Trimming shortened V by 11 bases and J by 1 base, and 11 bases separated the two germline ends. CDR1 is MDHEN, CDR2 SYDVKM, per germline. This CDR3 contains 12 residues. The CDR3 reads CAVRLTNTEAFF. The CDR3 DNA sequence: TGTGCCGTACGACTGACGAACACTGAAGCTTTCTTT.

A word on this clonotype: A junction end diverges from the germline sequence, so it may reflect a read error. The chain combines TRBV4-2 with TRBJ1-2, with unresolved D. CDR1 is LGHNA and CDR2 is YNFKEQ in the germline V gene. The length of the CDR3 is 15 residues. The CDR3 region is CASSQDEGKNYGYAF. CDR3 DNA: TGTGCCAGCAGCCAAGATGAGGGAAAGAACTATGGCTACGCCTTC.

The chain uses TRBV12-3 or TRBV12-4 and TRBJ2-2, with D unresolved. Trimming removed 4 bases from V and 6 bases from J, with 9 bases in between. The CDR3 runs 13 residues. CDR3 sequence (DNA): TGTGCCAGCAGTTCGAGGAGCGCCGGGGAGCTGTTTTTT. This codes for CASSSRSAGELFF.